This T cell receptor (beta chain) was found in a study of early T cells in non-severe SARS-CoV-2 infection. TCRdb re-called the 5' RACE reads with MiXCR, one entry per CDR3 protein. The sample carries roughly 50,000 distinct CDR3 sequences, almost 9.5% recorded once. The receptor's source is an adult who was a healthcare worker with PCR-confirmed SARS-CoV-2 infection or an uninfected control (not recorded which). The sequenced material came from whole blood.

As DNA, the CDR3 is TGTGCCAGCAGCCAAGGGCGGCAGGGCACCGGGGAGCTGTTTTTT. Protein sequence: CASSQGRQGTGELFF. V gene TRBV4-2 combines with J gene TRBJ2-2, with D perhaps TRBD1 (5 bases). With 1 base removed from V and 4 bases from J, the gap between germline ends came to 10 bases. Germline CDR1 LGHNA, CDR2 YNFKEQ. This CDR3 region has 15 residues.